The 10 T cell receptor beta chains given below trace back to one sample, sequenced in a study of cytomegalovirus exposure and HLA in healthy donors. Researchers ran the PCR with 60 Vbeta and 13 Jbeta primers. Data came from immunoSEQ multiplex PCR; TCRdb stores just in-frame clones and leaves some out. The sample has about 160,000 clones, about 82% seen once. Sequencing used PBMCs. The origin of the receptors is a woman aged 18-35 years in good health and CMV-seronegative.

This rearrangement joins TRBV2 to TRBJ2-3; no definite D call. V shed 4 bases and J shed 2 bases, with 10 bases lying between them. The CDR3 is 14 amino acids. The germline CDR1 and CDR2 sequences are SNHLY and FYNNEI. CDR3 sequence: CASSGVASTDTQYF. DNA for the CDR3: TGTGCCAGCAGTGGTGTAGCTTCCACAGATACGCAGTATTTT.

This clone showed up just a few times. V gene TRBV5-1 combines with J gene TRBJ2-6; 9 bases map to TRBD1. V was clipped by 0 bases and J by 0 bases; unmatched bases: 13. The CDR3 is 21 amino acids. CDR1 is SGHRS, CDR2 YFSETQ, per germline. The CDR3 reads CASSLGGGTGGPYSGANVLTF. The CDR3 nucleotides read TGCGCCAGCAGCTTGGGAGGTGGAACAGGGGGCCCCTACTCTGGGGCCAACGTCCTGACTTTC.

In nucleotides, the CDR3 is TGCGCCAGCAGCCCGGCGACTAGCCGGAGCACAGATACGCAGTATTTT. Translation gives CASSPATSRSTDTQYF. The chain carries TRBV4-3 and TRBJ2-3; 7 nucleotides align to TRBD2. The CDR3 is 16 residues long. The V segment lost 4 bases and the J segment 0 bases; nucleotides outside the gene matches: 7. Germline-derived CDR1 and CDR2 are LGHNA and YSLEER.

This rearrangement joins TRBV28 to TRBJ2-3; TRBD2 agrees at 11 bases. The V segment lost 6 bases and the J segment 2 bases; nucleotides outside the gene matches: 7. CDR3 length: 16 residues. Germline V CDR1 and CDR2: MDHEN, SYDVKM. The CDR3 loop is CASRETSGKPTDTQYF. The CDR3 bases are TGTGCCAGCAGGGAGACTAGCGGGAAGCCCACAGATACGCAGTATTTT. Complete variable domain (other parts from reference TRBV28 and TRBJ2-3): DVKVTQSSRYLVKRTGEKVFLECVQDMDHENMFWYRQDPGLGLRLIYFSYDVKMKEKGDIPEGYSVSREKKERFSLILESASTNQTSMYLCASRETSGKPTDTQYFGPGTRLTVL.

The CDR3 protein is CASSFTGTGANVLTF. CDR3 sequence (DNA): TGTGCCAGCAGCTTTACAGGGACTGGGGCCAACGTCCTGACTTTC. The V call is TRBV13, the J call TRBJ2-6; D is perhaps TRBD1 (6 bases). Per germline, CDR1 PRHDT and CDR2 FYEKMQ (reference sequence). Deletions cut 3 bases from V and 2 bases from J, with 8 bases between. The CDR3 spans 15 residues.

The chain recombines TRBV11-3 with TRBJ2-4; 10 bases are a match to TRBD2. Germline CDR1 and CDR2: SGHNT and YENEEA. Trimming cost V 2 bases and J 8 bases; bases outside gene matches: 9. The CDR3 spans 16 residues. The CDR3 nucleotides are TGTGCCAGCAGCTTAAGCAGCGGGAGGGCCATATACATTCAGTACTTC. Translation: CASSLSSGRAIYIQYF. The whole variable domain, remainder taken from reference TRBV11-3 and TRBJ2-4, is EAGVVQSPRYKIIEKKQPVAFWCNPISGHNTLYWYLQNLGQGPELLIRYENEEAVDDSQLPKDRFSAERLKGVDSTLKIQPAELGDSAVYLCASSLSSGRAIYIQYFGAGTRLSVL.

J is TRBJ2-2 and V is TRBV18; TRBD1 matches 7 bases. The length of the CDR3 is 16 residues. V was clipped by 3 bases and J by 6 bases; unmatched bases: 10. In germline, CDR1 is KGHSH, CDR2 LQKENI. CDR3 in amino acids: CASSPGRQGYSGELFF. CDR3 sequence (DNA): TGTGCCAGCTCACCGGGGAGACAGGGATACTCCGGGGAGCTGTTTTTT.

The rearrangement joins TRBV7-2 to TRBJ2-7; D unresolved. V lost 3 bases and J lost 0, with 9 bases in between. Germline values: CDR1 SGHTA, CDR2 FQGNSA. The CDR3 runs 14 residues. The CDR3 DNA reads TGTGCCAGCAGCTTCGACTTGGGCTCCTACGAGCAGTACTTC. It codes for CASSFDLGSYEQYF.

The count of this clone is one. The genes are TRBV19 and TRBJ2-3; 9 bases match TRBD2. V shed 5 bases, J shed 3 bases, and the junction held 15 bases outside the gene matches. CDR1 is LNHDA and CDR2 is SQIVND in the germline V gene (reference sequence). CDR3 size: 18 residues. The CDR3 protein is CASSLMLDSGSWTDTQYF. CDR3 sequence (DNA): TGTGCCAGTAGTTTGATGCTCGATAGCGGGAGTTGGACAGATACGCAGTATTTT.

The chain has TRBV6-4 and TRBJ2-3, with D tentatively TRBD1 (5 bases). Trimming pared 3 bases from V and 4 bases from J, leaving 11 bases between. CDR3 size: 14 residues. Germline V gene sequence: CDR1 MRHNA, CDR2 SNTAGT. The CDR3 spells CASSETVGPDTQYF. The CDR3 nucleotides read TGTGCCAGCAGTGAAACGGTGGGGCCAGATACGCAGTATTTT.